This T cell receptor beta chain was recovered during a study of T-cell memory formation after mild COVID-19. Study summary: Each donor largely had its own TCR clusters. Study conclusions and caveats: The appearance of some responding clones in pre-infection memory suggested that cross-reactive memory joined.

Constant-segment primers and 5'RACE yielded cDNA libraries for TCR alpha and TCR beta, each carrying sample barcodes and UMIs. TCRdb independently ran MiXCR on the 5' RACE reads; one entry per CDR3 protein. The sample lists approximately 440,000 distinct CDR3 sequences, roughly 20% occurring once. For this clonotype: The antigen remains undetermined.

The specimen was PBMCs or a T cell subset sorted from them (not recorded which). This TCR came from an adult woman who had mild COVID-19 (a few samples of this study predate the infection). Cell type and time point are not known.

DNA of the CDR3: TGTGCCAGCAGCCACCTTCCACAGGTTGTGGCGAACTATGGCTACACCTTC. Protein product: CASSHLPQVVANYGYTF. The chain uses TRBV14 and TRBJ1-2; weak D call: TRBD1 (5 bases). The length of the CDR3 is 17 residues. In germline, CDR1 is SGHDN, CDR2 FVKESK. Trimming removed 3 bases from V and 2 bases from J, with 19 bases in between. The full variable domain, completed using reference TRBV14 and TRBJ1-2, is EAGVTQFPSHSVIEKGQTVTLRCDPISGHDNLYWYRRVMGKEIKFLLHFVKESKQDESGMPNNRFLAERTGGTYSTLKVQPAELEDSGVYFCASSHLPQVVANYGYTFGSGTRLTVV.